The subject of this entry is one TCR beta chain. Its antigen is not known. The data were taken from a study of PD-L1 blockade in urothelial cancer. Turning to the study itself: Most of the 29 patients were males with bladder-origin urothelial cancer. Blood analysis took place 3 weeks (second dose) and 6 weeks after treatment start.

Time point reported: peripheral blood 6 weeks after treatment start. CDR3 size: 16 residues. Germline lookup yields CDR1 SQVTM and CDR2 ANQGSEA. V lost 4 bases and J 7 bases, leaving 23 bases between the germline ends. Measured with immunoSEQ multiplex PCR; TCRdb has only the in-frame clones, and not every one. The table shows about 19,000 clones, with around four fifths occurring only once. Study observations and caveats: At the 3-week point, tumor-associated blood clones expanded more in durable-benefit patients. Pretreatment TCR clonality in blood, when below the median, was predictive of better survival.

The rearrangement joins TRBV29-1 to TRBJ2-1; D possibly corresponds to TRBD1 (6 bases). This clonotype was obtained from a man aged 50-60 years with urothelial cancer. Material: PBMCs, obtained around atezolizumab (anti-PD-L1) treatment. The CDR3 DNA reads as TGCAGCGTTGTTGTTGCCAAGGCAGGGGTTTGGAATGAGCAGTTCTTC. It specifies CSVVVAKAGVWNEQFF.